The rows below give T cell receptor beta chains drawn from one sample of a study of shared clonotypes between healthy human individuals. The repertoire was sequenced with immunoSEQ multiplex PCR; TCRdb's copy has only in-frame clones and lacks some. The sample lists about 580,000 clones, roughly 98% occurring once. Sequenced material: naive CD8+ T cells sorted from blood. The receptors stem from a man aged 30-40 years in good health. Both conserved end residues are part of each CDR3. A D gene is named only where the DNA matches it firmly. Clone size is not always given. Where it is, it says once, few, many or a class for expanded clones.

v_call: TRBV7-8
d_call: NA
clone_size: NA
j_call: TRBJ1-4
cdr3_nt: TGTGCCAGCAGCTCCATGGGGGAAAAACTGTTTTTT
cdr3_aa: CASSSMGEKLFF

v_call: TRBV2
d_call: NA
clone_size: once
j_call: TRBJ1-2
cdr3_nt: TGTGCCAGCAGTGAATCGGCAGGGGCCGCCTTAGGCTACACCTTC
cdr3_aa: CASSESAGAALGYTF

v_call: TRBV6-5
d_call: NA
clone_size: NA
j_call: TRBJ2-2
cdr3_nt: TGTGCCAGCAGTTACGGTTTCACCGGGGAGCTGTTTTTT
cdr3_aa: CASSYGFTGELFF

v_call: TRBV19
d_call: TRBD1
clone_size: NA
j_call: TRBJ1-1
cdr3_nt: TGTGCCAGTAGTATTTCAGGGGGCGCGAGTACTGAAGCTTTCTTT
cdr3_aa: CASSISGGASTEAFF

v_call: TRBV6-1
d_call: NA
clone_size: NA
j_call: TRBJ2-7
cdr3_nt: TGTGCCAGCAGTGCAGGGGACGAGCAGTACTTC
cdr3_aa: CASSAGDEQYF

v_call: TRBV19
d_call: NA
clone_size: NA
j_call: TRBJ1-2
cdr3_nt: TGTGCCAGTAGTAACCGACAGGACGATGGCTACACCTTC
cdr3_aa: CASSNRQDDGYTF

v_call: TRBV27
d_call: TRBD2
clone_size: NA
j_call: TRBJ2-3
cdr3_nt: TGTGCCAGCAGTAGAGCCCCCAGCGGGAGGGGTACAGATACGCAGTATTTT
cdr3_aa: CASSRAPSGRGTDTQYF

v_call: TRBV2
d_call: NA
clone_size: NA
j_call: TRBJ2-3
cdr3_nt: TGTGCCAGCAGTGGCCCCTTAGCAAACACAGATACGCAGTATTTT
cdr3_aa: CASSGPLANTDTQYF

v_call: TRBV19
d_call: NA
clone_size: NA
j_call: TRBJ2-7
cdr3_nt: TGTGCCAGTAGTATTTCAGGGGCATCCTACGAGCAGTACTTC
cdr3_aa: CASSISGASYEQYF

v_call: TRBV4-1
d_call: NA
clone_size: NA
j_call: TRBJ1-1
cdr3_nt: TGCGCCAGCAGCCAGGTCTTCAACGGGTACACTGAAGCTTTCTTT
cdr3_aa: CASSQVFNGYTEAFF

v_call: TRBV27
d_call: NA
clone_size: NA
j_call: TRBJ2-6
cdr3_nt: TGTGCCAGCAGTCCTCCCGTAGGACGCTCTGGGGCCAACGTCCTGACTTTC
cdr3_aa: CASSPPVGRSGANVLTF

v_call: TRBV27
d_call: NA
clone_size: NA
j_call: TRBJ1-1
cdr3_nt: TGTGCCAGCAGTTGGGCCAGGGGCACTGAAGCTTTCTTT
cdr3_aa: CASSWARGTEAFF

v_call: TRBV5-1
d_call: NA
clone_size: NA
j_call: TRBJ2-7
cdr3_nt: TGCGCCAGCAGCTTCGGGGTCTCCTACGAGCAGTACTTC
cdr3_aa: CASSFGVSYEQYF

v_call: TRBV7-9
d_call: NA
clone_size: NA
j_call: TRBJ1-2
cdr3_nt: TGTGCCAGCAGCTTAGCTCGGACAGAGGTTGGCTATGGCTACACCTTC
cdr3_aa: CASSLARTEVGYGYTF

v_call: TRBV5-6
d_call: TRBD1
clone_size: NA
j_call: TRBJ2-3
cdr3_nt: TGTGCCAGCAGCTTCGGGACAGGGGGAGCGGATACGCAGTATTTT
cdr3_aa: CASSFGTGGADTQYF

v_call: TRBV6-5
d_call: TRBD2
clone_size: NA
j_call: TRBJ2-7
cdr3_nt: TGTGCCAGCAGTTACAGCGGGACTCTTTACGAGCAGTACTTC
cdr3_aa: CASSYSGTLYEQYF

v_call: TRBV11-2
d_call: TRBD2
clone_size: NA
j_call: TRBJ2-1
cdr3_nt: TGTGCCAGCAGCCTAAACAGCGGGAGAGCCAATGAGCAGTTCTTC
cdr3_aa: CASSLNSGRANEQFF

v_call: TRBV18
d_call: NA
clone_size: NA
j_call: TRBJ2-7
cdr3_nt: TGTGCCAGCTCACCGTCGGGGTACAAATACGAGCAGTACTTC
cdr3_aa: CASSPSGYKYEQYF

v_call: TRBV4-1
d_call: TRBD2
clone_size: NA
j_call: TRBJ2-1
cdr3_nt: TGCGCCAGCAGCCAAGATACCGGACTAGCGGACAATGAGCAGTTCTTC
cdr3_aa: CASSQDTGLADNEQFF

v_call: TRBV7-9
d_call: NA
clone_size: NA
j_call: TRBJ2-3
cdr3_nt: TGTGCCAGCATCTTCGATCTGGATACGCAGTATTTT
cdr3_aa: CASIFDLDTQYF

v_call: TRBV2
d_call: NA
clone_size: NA
j_call: TRBJ1-2
cdr3_nt: TGTGCCAGCAATGTAGGCTACACCTTC
cdr3_aa: CASNVGYTF

v_call: TRBV6-1
d_call: NA
clone_size: NA
j_call: TRBJ2-7
cdr3_nt: TGTGCCAGCAGTCCAGGGACTTTTAGCTCCTACGAGCAGTACTTC
cdr3_aa: CASSPGTFSSYEQYF

v_call: TRBV5-6
d_call: NA
clone_size: NA
j_call: TRBJ2-1
cdr3_nt: TGTGCCAGCAGCTTGGCCGGCCAACTAGGCGATGAGCAGTTCTTC
cdr3_aa: CASSLAGQLGDEQFF

v_call: TRBV5-4
d_call: TRBD2
clone_size: NA
j_call: TRBJ2-2
cdr3_nt: TGTGCCAGCAGCTTGTTTGGGACTAGCACCGGGGAGCTGTTTTTT
cdr3_aa: CASSLFGTSTGELFF

v_call: TRBV7-9
d_call: NA
clone_size: NA
j_call: TRBJ2-7
cdr3_nt: TGTGCCAGCAGCTTCCGAGCGTACGAGCAGTACTTC
cdr3_aa: CASSFRAYEQYF

v_call: TRBV7-2
d_call: NA
clone_size: NA
j_call: TRBJ1-5
cdr3_nt: TGTGCCAGCAGCTCCCTTGGGAGCAATCAGCCCCAGCATTTT
cdr3_aa: CASSSLGSNQPQHF